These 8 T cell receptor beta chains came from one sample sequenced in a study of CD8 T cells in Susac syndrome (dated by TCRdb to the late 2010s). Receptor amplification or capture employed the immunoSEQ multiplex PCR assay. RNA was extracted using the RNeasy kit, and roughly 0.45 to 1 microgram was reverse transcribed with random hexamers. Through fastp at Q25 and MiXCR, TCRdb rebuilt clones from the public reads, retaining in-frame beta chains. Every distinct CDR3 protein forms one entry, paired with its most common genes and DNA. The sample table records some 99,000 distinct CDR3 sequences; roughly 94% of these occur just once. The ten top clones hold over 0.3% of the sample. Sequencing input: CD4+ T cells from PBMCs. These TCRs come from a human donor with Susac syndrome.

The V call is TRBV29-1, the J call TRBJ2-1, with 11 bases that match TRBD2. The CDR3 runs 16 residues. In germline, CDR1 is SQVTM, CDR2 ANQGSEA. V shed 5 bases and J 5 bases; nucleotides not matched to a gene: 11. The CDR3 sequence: CSVPNLAGGTNNEQFF. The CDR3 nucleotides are TGCAGCGTTCCAAATTTAGCGGGGGGGACAAACAATGAGCAGTTCTTC.

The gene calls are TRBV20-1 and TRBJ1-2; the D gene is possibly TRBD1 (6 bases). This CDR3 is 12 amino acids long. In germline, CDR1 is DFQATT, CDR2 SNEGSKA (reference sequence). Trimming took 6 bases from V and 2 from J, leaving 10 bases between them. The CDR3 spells CSAYQGNYGYTF. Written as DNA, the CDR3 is TGCAGTGCATATCAGGGGAACTATGGCTACACCTTC.

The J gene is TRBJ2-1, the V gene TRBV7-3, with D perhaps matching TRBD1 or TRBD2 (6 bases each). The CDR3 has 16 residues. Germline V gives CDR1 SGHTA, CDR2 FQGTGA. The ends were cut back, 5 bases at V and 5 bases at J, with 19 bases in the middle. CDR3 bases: TGTGCCAGCAGCCGATGGATGGGGGGCCCCGACAATGAGCAGTTCTTC. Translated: CASSRWMGGPDNEQFF.

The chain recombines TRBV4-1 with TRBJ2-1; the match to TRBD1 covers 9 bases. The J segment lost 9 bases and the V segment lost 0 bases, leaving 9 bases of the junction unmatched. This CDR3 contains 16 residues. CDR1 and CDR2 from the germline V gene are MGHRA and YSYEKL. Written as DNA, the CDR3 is TGCGCCAGCAGCCAAGATTTCGGGGACAGGGTGGGTGAGCAGTTCTTC. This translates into CASSQDFGDRVGEQFF.

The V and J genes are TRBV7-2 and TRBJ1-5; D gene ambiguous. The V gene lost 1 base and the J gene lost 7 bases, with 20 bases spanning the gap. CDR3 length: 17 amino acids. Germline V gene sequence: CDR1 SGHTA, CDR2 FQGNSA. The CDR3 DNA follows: TGTGCCAGCAGCTTAGGACGAGCGGGCTCAGCTTCCCAGCCCCAGCATTTT. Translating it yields CASSLGRAGSASQPQHF.

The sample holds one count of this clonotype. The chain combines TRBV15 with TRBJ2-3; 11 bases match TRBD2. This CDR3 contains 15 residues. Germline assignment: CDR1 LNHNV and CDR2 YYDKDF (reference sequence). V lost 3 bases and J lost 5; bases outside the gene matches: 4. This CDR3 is CATSSRLAGGDTQYF. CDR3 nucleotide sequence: TGTGCCACCAGCAGCCGTCTAGCGGGGGGAGATACGCAGTATTTT.

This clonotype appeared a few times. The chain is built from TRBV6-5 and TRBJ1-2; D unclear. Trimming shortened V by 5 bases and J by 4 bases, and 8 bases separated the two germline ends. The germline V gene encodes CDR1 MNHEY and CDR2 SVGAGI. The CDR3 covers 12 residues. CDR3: CASSPGPYGYTF. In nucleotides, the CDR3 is TGTGCCAGCAGTCCGGGTCCCTATGGCTACACCTTC.

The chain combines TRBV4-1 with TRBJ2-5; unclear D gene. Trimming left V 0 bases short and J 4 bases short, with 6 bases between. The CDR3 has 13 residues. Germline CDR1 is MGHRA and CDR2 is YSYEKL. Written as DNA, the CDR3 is TGCGCCAGCAGCCAAGAAGGTCGAGAGACCCAGTACTTC. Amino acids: CASSQEGRETQYF.